This TCR beta chain is from a study of cytomegalovirus exposure and HLA in healthy donors. Study-level points and caveats: Later on, an analysis found that several of the most significant clusters appeared to be linked to common viral pathogens, which included parvovirus B19. Later, TCR association rates were found to vary by HLA locus, highest for DRB1 and lowest for HLA-C.

PCR amplification relied on 60 Vbeta primers (plus 13 Jbeta primers). Study processing details: Later analysis identified tens of millions of unique TCR beta chains, about 12 million shared. Sequencing was performed with immunoSEQ multiplex PCR; in TCRdb, only in-frame clones are kept and a portion is missing. Clone size and the V and J calls come from that table; the DNA yielded D and trimming. The repertoire holds about 130,000 clones, with around 78% as singletons. For this clone: Its antigen is undetermined.

CDR1 is SGHDN, CDR2 FVKESK, per germline. The CDR3 has 18 amino acids. V lost 4 bases to trimming and J lost 7 bases; unmatched junction nucleotides: 18. The sample comprised PBMCs. The sequence was collected from a man aged 55 to 69 in good health and CMV-seropositive. This rearrangement joins TRBV14 to TRBJ2-3; 9 bases are a match to TRBD2. CDR3 sequence: CASSPLRLAANARYTQYF. The CDR3 DNA sequence: TGTGCCAGCAGCCCTCTTAGACTAGCGGCCAACGCACGTTATACGCAGTATTTT.